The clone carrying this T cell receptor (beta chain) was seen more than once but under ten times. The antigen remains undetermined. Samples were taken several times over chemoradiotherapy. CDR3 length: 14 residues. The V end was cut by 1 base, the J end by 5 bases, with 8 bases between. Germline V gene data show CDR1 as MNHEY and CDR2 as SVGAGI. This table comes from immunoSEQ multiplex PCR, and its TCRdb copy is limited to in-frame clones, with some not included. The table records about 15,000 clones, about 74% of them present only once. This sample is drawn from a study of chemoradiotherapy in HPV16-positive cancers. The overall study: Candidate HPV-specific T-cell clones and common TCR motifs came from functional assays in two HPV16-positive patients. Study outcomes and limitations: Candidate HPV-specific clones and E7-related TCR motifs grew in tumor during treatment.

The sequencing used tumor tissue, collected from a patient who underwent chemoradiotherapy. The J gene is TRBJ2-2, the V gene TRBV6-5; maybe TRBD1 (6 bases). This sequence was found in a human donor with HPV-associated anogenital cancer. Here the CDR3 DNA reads TGTGCCAGCAGTTACTGGCAGGGGACCGGGGAGCTGTTTTTT. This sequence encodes CASSYWQGTGELFF.